The 8 T cell receptor beta chains in this list originate from one sample, sequenced in a study of blood T cell repertoires in COVID-19. The protocol was immunoSEQ multiplex PCR, while the TCRdb copy is restricted to in-frame clones and leaves out a portion. The sample comprises about 97,000 clones, roughly 81% of which are singletons, and just under 10% rests with the top ten. Sequenced: peripheral blood. These receptors originate from a man aged 40-49 years with active or convalescent COVID-19.

This chain links TRBV3-1 (or the pseudogene TRBV3-2) with TRBJ2-3, with TRBD2 as a possible D gene (5 bases). The CDR3 is made up of 14 amino acids. V lost 4 bases and J lost 0, with 8 bases in between. Germline V gene sequence: CDR1 LGHDT, CDR2 YNNKEL (reference sequence). The CDR3 protein is CASSRLPSTDTQYF. The DNA of the CDR3 is TGTGCCAGCAGCCGACTACCTAGCACAGATACGCAGTATTTT.

The chain's CDR3 is CASSSRTGPYEQYF. The CDR3 DNA sequence: TGTGCCAGCAGCTCCCGGACAGGGCCCTACGAGCAGTACTTC. The V and J genes are TRBV7-2 and TRBJ2-7; TRBD1 matches at 8 bases. CDR3 length: 14 residues. Germline trimming cut 4 bases from V and 2 bases from J; bases unmatched to any gene: 4. CDR1 is SGHTA and CDR2 is FQGNSA in the germline V gene.

This rearrangement joins TRBV20-1 to TRBJ1-1; no clear D. The CDR3 covers 11 residues. V lost 1 base, J lost 8 bases, and 8 bases lay in between. Germline-derived CDR1 and CDR2 are DFQATT and SNEGSKA (reference sequence). CDR3 loop: CSARAVGEAFF. As DNA, the CDR3 is TGCAGTGCTAGAGCCGTCGGGGAAGCTTTCTTT.

By proportion, this clone is medium-sized (0.01 to 0.1%). The chain recombines TRBV6-5 with TRBJ2-7; 13 bases align to TRBD2. CDR3 length: 15 amino acids. V was pared by 4 bases and J by 5 bases, with 5 bases of the junction left unmatched. Germline lookup yields CDR1 MNHEY and CDR2 SVGAGI. As DNA, the CDR3 is TGTGCCAGCAGTTCCCGACTAGCGGGGGGACACGAGCAGTACTTC. It encodes CASSSRLAGGHEQYF.

On this clone: The junction shows a germline mismatch at one end, possibly a read error. V gene TRBV3-1 (or the pseudogene TRBV3-2) combines with J gene TRBJ2-7; D is perhaps TRBD1 (6 bases). CDR1 LGHDT and CDR2 YNNKEL come from the germline V gene (reference sequence). The CDR3 is made up of 12 amino acids. CDR3 in amino acids: CASSQTTGTFSF. The CDR3 nucleotides are TGTGCCAGCAGCCAGACGACAGGTACATTCTCCTTC.

The rearrangement joins TRBV2 to TRBJ1-1; the D gene is possibly TRBD1 (6 bases). The CDR3 runs 14 residues. Trimming cost V 3 bases and J 6 bases, with 14 bases left between them. The germline V gene has CDR1 SNHLY and CDR2 FYNNEI. In DNA, the CDR3 is TGTGCCAGCAGTGATTTAGGGGGGAGGGCTGAAGCTTTCTTT. Translation gives CASSDLGGRAEAFF. The whole variable domain, filled in from reference TRBV2 and TRBJ1-1, reads EPEVTQTPSHQVTQMGQEVILRCVPISNHLYFYWYRQILGQKVEFLVSFYNNEISEKSEIFDDQFSVERPDGSNFTLKIRSTKLEDSAMYFCASSDLGGRAEAFFGQGTRLTVV.

V is TRBV27 and J is TRBJ2-1, with a weak D call TRBD2 (6 bases). Germline V lookup: CDR1 MNHEY, CDR2 SMNVEV (reference sequence). Between the trimmed V and J ends, which lost 1 base and 0 bases, there was a span of 16 bases. The CDR3 sequence is 18 residues long. The chain's CDR3 is CASSLYRGNIPSYNEQFF. In DNA, the CDR3 is TGTGCCAGCAGTTTATATCGGGGGAACATCCCCTCCTACAATGAGCAGTTCTTC.

The chain links TRBV18 to TRBJ2-7; 9 bases line up with TRBD1. V shed 4 bases and J 3 bases; nucleotides not matched to a gene: 4. Germline CDR1 reads KGHSH; CDR2 reads LQKENI. This CDR3 spans 14 amino acids. DNA of the CDR3: TGTGCCAGCTCACTACAGGGGGCCCACTACGAGCAGTACTTC. It yields the protein CASSLQGAHYEQYF.